These 7 T cell receptor beta chains came from one sample sequenced in a study of blood T cell repertoires in COVID-19. The protocol was immunoSEQ multiplex PCR, while the TCRdb copy is restricted to in-frame clones and leaves out a portion. The sample lists roughly 68,000 clones; 88% were seen once. The source material was peripheral blood. Receptors originate from a woman between 65 and 79 years old with acute or convalescent COVID-19.

The V gene is TRBV9, the J gene TRBJ1-4; maybe TRBD1 (6 bases). Trimming pared 3 bases from V and 11 bases from J, leaving 8 bases between. The CDR3 has 11 residues. Germline V gene data show CDR1 as SGDLS and CDR2 as YYNGEE. CDR3 DNA sequence: TGTGCCAGCAGCGATGGACAGAAACTGTTTTTT. Its translation: CASSDGQKLFF. The full variable domain, its missing parts supplied by reference TRBV9 and TRBJ1-4, is DSGVTQTPKHLITATGQRVTLRCSPRSGDLSVYWYQQSLDQGLQFLIQYYNGEERAKGNILERFSAQQFPDLHSELNLSSLELGDSALYFCASSDGQKLFFGSGTQLSVL.

As for this clone: Other DNA variants within this sample encode the same CDR3. The chain employs TRBV18 and TRBJ2-7; TRBD1 is a possible D gene (6 bases). Trimming took 3 bases from V and 3 from J, leaving 9 bases between them. This CDR3 contains 13 residues. Looked up from germline, CDR1 is KGHSH and CDR2 is LQKENI. The CDR3 nucleotides read TGTGCCAGCTCACCCCAGGGGAGCTACGAGCAGTACTTC. It is translated as CASSPQGSYEQYF. The entire variable domain, with the rest obtained from reference TRBV18 and TRBJ2-7, is as follows: NAGVMQNPRHLVRRRGQEARLRCSPMKGHSHVYWYRQLPEEGLKFMVYLQKENIIDESGMPKERFSAEFPKEGPSILRIQQVVRGDSAAYFCASSPQGSYEQYFGPGTRLTVT.

This chain links TRBV28 with TRBJ1-2, with D maybe TRBD1 (5 bases). Looked up from germline, CDR1 is MDHEN and CDR2 is SYDVKM. The CDR3 spans 12 residues. V lost 6 bases to trimming and J lost 7 bases, with 12 bases between them. The CDR3 is CASRGGLGGYTF. The CDR3 DNA follows: TGTGCCAGCAGGGGGGGATTGGGTGGCTACACCTTC.

The chain links TRBV6-5 to TRBJ2-7; 14 bases line up with TRBD2. The V and J ends lost 6 bases and 6 bases, in that order; junction bases with no gene match: 4. Germline V gene data show CDR1 as MNHEY and CDR2 as SVGAGI. CDR3 length equals 14 residues. The chain's CDR3 is CASRGTSGRGEQYF. The CDR3 coding sequence is TGTGCCAGCAGGGGGACTAGCGGGAGAGGCGAGCAGTACTTC.

This clone has just one count. The CDR3 spells CASSWRAGFFLFYGYTF. In DNA, the CDR3 is TGTGCCAGCTCTTGGAGAGCAGGGTTTTTTCTATTCTATGGCTACACCTTC. The genes are TRBV28 and TRBJ1-2, with a possible D match to TRBD1 (5 bases). This CDR3 comprises 17 residues. CDR1 and CDR2 from the germline V gene are MDHEN and SYDVKM. The ends were cut back, 8 bases at V and 4 bases at J, with 26 bases in the middle.

The chain couples TRBV4-1 to TRBJ1-1, with 8 bases that match TRBD1. This CDR3 spans 16 amino acids. Germline V gene data show CDR1 as MGHRA and CDR2 as YSYEKL. Losses at the gene ends were 0 bases for V and 3 bases for J; bases not matched to a gene: 6. The CDR3 spells CASSQDWDRTYTEAFF. The CDR3 coding sequence is TGCGCCAGCAGCCAAGATTGGGACAGGACCTACACTGAAGCTTTCTTT.

This clone has just a few counts. CDR3 sequence (DNA): TGTGCCAGCAGCCGACAATCTCGACGGAACTATGGCTACACCTTC. It translates to CASSRQSRRNYGYTF. The chain recombines TRBV28 with TRBJ1-2; D is ambiguous. V was clipped by 6 bases and J by 2 bases, with 16 bases between them. Germline loops: CDR1 MDHEN, CDR2 SYDVKM. The CDR3 extends over 15 amino acids.